These T cell receptor beta chains were read from a single sample in a study of blood T cell repertoires in COVID-19. Repertoires were generated with immunoSEQ multiplex PCR, while TCRdb's copy carries only in-frame clones and drops some. The repertoire has around 200,000 clones, about 87% of them found once; the top ten carry 10%. Sequences were obtained from PBMCs or T cells enriched from blood (not recorded which). The receptor source for this set is a man between 18 and 35 years old with acute COVID-19. Each CDR3 is given without its conserved first and last residue. D genes are given only for firm matches.

d_gene: NA; v_gene: TRBV30; CDR3aa: AWSSLGLFSNQPQH
d_gene: TRBD2; v_gene: TRBV19; CDR3aa: ASSPGLAGGSSSYNEQF
d_gene: TRBD1; v_gene: TRBV7-3; CDR3aa: ASSLTGQGAPVSGANVLT
d_gene: NA; v_gene: TRBV6-5; CDR3aa: ASTSPDTDYEQY
d_gene: NA; v_gene: TRBV9; CDR3aa: ASNGDGSSYEQY
d_gene: NA; v_gene: TRBV28; CDR3aa: ASSREGTPQH
d_gene: NA; v_gene: TRBV7-9; CDR3aa: ASSPGVGEKLF
d_gene: TRBD1; v_gene: TRBV19; CDR3aa: ASTGTVLGNEQF
d_gene: NA; v_gene: TRBV3-1/TRBV3-2; CDR3aa: ASSLSDGQRNTIY
d_gene: TRBD1; v_gene: TRBV29-1; CDR3aa: SVTGADRGQREQY